Included here is one T cell receptor beta chain sequence, with context. The TCR beta repertoire was assessed by survey-level immunoSEQ sequencing. Data came from immunoSEQ multiplex PCR; TCRdb stores just in-frame clones and leaves some out. The data show approximately 53,000 clones, approximately 95% seen once. From germline, CDR1 is GTSNPN and CDR2 SVGIG (reference sequence). V lost 2 bases and J lost 4; bases outside the gene matches: 5. This CDR3 is 15 amino acids long. The clonotype comes from a man aged 40-50 years with rheumatoid arthritis. This rearrangement joins TRBV30 to TRBJ2-1; 10 bases agree with TRBD2. The sequenced material came from PBMCs. The CDR3 sequence is CAWSPGTSEYNEQFF. CDR3 DNA sequence: TGTGCCTGGAGTCCTGGGACTAGCGAGTACAATGAGCAGTTCTTC.